This is a list of T cell receptor beta chains from one sample in a study of T cells in Graves' hyperthyroidism and ophthalmopathy. TCRdb ran MiXCR on the multiplex PCR reads and lists one entry per CDR3 protein. The sample gives around 690,000 distinct CDR3 sequences, 20% to 25% of which show up once; under 35% is in the top ten. Sequenced material: blood. Receptor source: a man younger than 40 with Graves' ophthalmopathy. The CDR3 runs from the conserved cysteine through the conserved F or W. D genes are given only for firm matches. Some rows mark clone size as missing; the rest say once, few, many or name a class of expanded clone.

D gene	V gene	J gene	clone size	CDR3 protein	CDR3 DNA
.	TRBV7-8	TRBJ1-1	.	CASSLDRVNTVAFF	TGTGCCAGCAGCTTAGACAGGGTGAACACTGTAGCTTTCTTT
.	TRBV19	TRBJ1-1	.	CASSIDRGSEAFF	TGTGCCAGTAGTATAGATCGGGGATCTGAAGCTTTCTTT
.	TRBV7-9	TRBJ1-6	.	CASGEGAYNSPLHF	TGTGCCAGCGGCGAGGGGGCCTATAATTCACCCCTCCACTTT
.	TRBV6-1	TRBJ1-4	.	CASSPGPREKLFF	TGTGCCAGCAGTCCCGGGCCCCGGGAAAAACTGTTTTTT
TRBD1	TRBV20-1	TRBJ1-2	few	CSAYLGGTGHGYTF	TGCAGTGCCTACCTGGGGGGGACAGGACATGGCTACACCTTC
TRBD2	TRBV20-1	TRBJ2-1	many	CSATRTSGYNNEQFF	TGCAGTGCAACAAGGACTAGCGGGTATAACAATGAGCAGTTCTTC
TRBD2	TRBV19	TRBJ2-1	.	CASSKIGSGSYEQFF	TGTGCCAGTAGTAAAATTGGTAGCGGGAGCTATGAGCAGTTCTTC
TRBD2	TRBV20-1	TRBJ2-1	.	CSARDQKGLAGVPILNEQFF	TGCAGTGCTAGAGACCAGAAAGGGCTAGCGGGAGTCCCAATCCTCAATGAGCAGTTCTTC
.	TRBV7-9	TRBJ2-7	.	CVSSLGPMEQYF	TGTGTCAGCAGCTTAGGACCGATGGAGCAGTACTTC
.	TRBV5-1	TRBJ2-1	.	CASSRAEAYNEQFF	TGCGCCAGCAGCCGAGCGGAAGCCTACAATGAGCAGTTCTTC
.	TRBV29-1	TRBJ2-7	.	CSVADPGEQYF	TGCAGCGTTGCAGACCCTGGGGAGCAGTACTTC
TRBD2	TRBV6-5	TRBJ2-5	few	CASSYSSGLLIQETQYF	TGTGCCAGCAGTTACTCTTCGGGACTACTAATTCAAGAGACCCAGTACTTC
.	TRBV4-1	TRBJ1-1	.	CASSQASLTLNAEAFF	TGCGCCAGCAGCCAAGCCAGCCTCACTTTGAACGCTGAAGCTTTCTTT
TRBD2	TRBV20-1	TRBJ2-1	.	CSARVGGQGLAGGVDEQFF	TGCAGTGCTAGAGTAGGGGGACAGGGACTAGCGGGAGGGGTGGATGAGCAGTTCTTC
.	TRBV7-9	TRBJ2-5	many	CASSLNDQGIQETQYF	TGTGCCAGCAGCTTGAACGATCAGGGTATACAAGAGACCCAGTACTTC
TRBD2	TRBV15	TRBJ2-4	.	CATSRDGGLAGSKNIQYF	TGTGCCACCAGCAGAGATGGAGGACTAGCGGGAAGCAAAAACATTCAGTACTTC
.	TRBV7-9	TRBJ1-5	.	CASVTGNQPQHF	TGTGCCAGCGTAACAGGGAATCAGCCCCAGCATTTT
TRBD1	TRBV6-2/TRBV6-3	TRBJ1-2	few	CATRAGQVVYGYTF	TGTGCCACTCGCGCAGGACAGGTGGTCTATGGCTACACCTTC
.	TRBV12-3/TRBV12-4	TRBJ2-5	.	CASSDVLGTPRQTQYF	TGTGCCAGCAGTGATGTGCTCGGGACCCCTCGGCAGACCCAGTACTTC
.	TRBV28	TRBJ1-2	many	CASKAGPYGYTF	TGTGCCAGCAAGGCAGGGCCCTATGGCTACACCTTC
.	TRBV30	TRBJ1-1	many	CAWEPQGKAEAFF	TGTGCCTGGGAGCCCCAGGGTAAGGCTGAAGCTTTCTTT
.	TRBV7-9	TRBJ2-1	few	CASSFTSVEQFF	TGTGCCAGCAGCTTTACGAGTGTTGAGCAGTTCTTC
TRBD2	TRBV7-9	TRBJ2-7	many	CASSLSPSGAYEQYF	TGTGCCAGCAGCTTAAGTCCTAGCGGTGCCTACGAGCAGTACTTC
TRBD2	TRBV4-1	TRBJ2-3	.	CASSRDLAGPPTDTQYF	TGTGCCAGCAGCCGCGATCTAGCGGGCCCTCCGACGGATACGCAGTATTTT
.	TRBV9	TRBJ2-3	once	CASSVDLTSTDTQYF	TGTGCCAGCAGCGTAGACCTTACTAGCACAGATACGCAGTATTTT
.	TRBV20-1	TRBJ2-1	.	CSVQGFYNEQFF	TGCAGTGTCCAGGGGTTCTACAATGAGCAGTTCTTC
.	TRBV28	TRBJ2-1	few	CASSPREIYNEQFF	TGTGCCAGCAGTCCTAGGGAGATCTACAATGAGCAGTTCTTC
.	TRBV2	TRBJ2-1	.	CASRVSYNEQFF	TGTGCCAGCAGGGTCAGTTACAATGAGCAGTTCTTC
.	TRBV11-1	TRBJ1-2	.	CASSFAESGGYTF	TGTGCCAGCAGCTTCGCGGAATCCGGCGGCTACACCTTC
.	TRBV24-1	TRBJ2-1	.	CATSDLQASEQFF	TGTGCCACCAGTGATTTGCAGGCATCTGAGCAGTTCTTC
.	TRBV10-3	TRBJ1-6	.	CAISVGQGNSPLHF	TGTGCCATCAGTGTTGGGCAGGGCAATTCACCCCTCCACTTT
.	TRBV6-5	TRBJ1-4	.	CASSYGGGLNNEKLFF	TGTGCCAGCAGTTACGGCGGGGGACTGAATAATGAAAAACTGTTTTTT
.	TRBV28	TRBJ1-5	many	CASSFSRDTSRQPQHF	TGTGCCAGCAGTTTCTCCCGGGACACCTCCCGACAGCCCCAGCATTTT
.	TRBV11-2	TRBJ2-1	many	CASSLTGWREEQFF	TGTGCCAGCAGCTTGACGGGTTGGCGCGAGGAGCAGTTCTTC
TRBD2	TRBV20-1	TRBJ2-1	few	CSASGGPGGGAPDEQFF	TGCAGTGCTAGCGGGGGCCCCGGGGGGGGAGCTCCAGATGAGCAGTTCTTC
TRBD1	TRBV20-1	TRBJ1-5	few	CSATDRGGSNQPQHF	TGCAGTGCTACCGACAGGGGAGGGAGCAATCAGCCCCAGCATTTT